This T cell receptor (beta chain) stems from a study of cytomegalovirus exposure and HLA in healthy donors. Vbeta (60) and Jbeta (13) primers were used in the PCR. In the authors' methods: A later analysis tallied some 80 million unique TCR beta chains, around 9.9 million of them shared. Using immunoSEQ multiplex PCR, the repertoire was profiled, and TCRdb retains in-frame clones only, with some absent. Clonal size and the V and J genes are those of that table, whereas D and trimming came from the DNA. The table counts about 88,000 clones; 5.5% to 6.5% lies in the top ten. To note about this clone: Its specificity is not known.

Study-level results: Three CMV-associated chains were confirmed in vitro to be specific for CMV antigens. A later analysis linked a missense DCLRE1C variant to TCR beta V- and J-gene trimming. The study had only CMV serostatus as immune exposure information.

Germline loops: CDR1 SGDLS, CDR2 YYNGEE. The CDR3 is 16 amino acids. V lost 3 bases to trimming and J lost 7 bases; unmatched junction nucleotides: 10. This sequence joins TRBV9 and TRBJ1-4; the match to TRBD1 covers 9 bases. The source of this sequence is a girl between 10 and 17 years old in good health and CMV-seropositive. The sample comprised PBMCs. The chain's CDR3 is CASSAHRGRGGEKLFF. CDR3 coding DNA: TGTGCCAGCAGCGCTCACAGGGGGCGCGGAGGTGAAAAACTGTTTTTT. Full variable domain (outside the CDR3, taken from reference TRBV9 and TRBJ1-4): DSGVTQTPKHLITATGQRVTLRCSPRSGDLSVYWYQQSLDQGLQFLIQYYNGEERAKGNILERFSAQQFPDLHSELNLSSLELGDSALYFCASSAHRGRGGEKLFFGSGTQLSVL.